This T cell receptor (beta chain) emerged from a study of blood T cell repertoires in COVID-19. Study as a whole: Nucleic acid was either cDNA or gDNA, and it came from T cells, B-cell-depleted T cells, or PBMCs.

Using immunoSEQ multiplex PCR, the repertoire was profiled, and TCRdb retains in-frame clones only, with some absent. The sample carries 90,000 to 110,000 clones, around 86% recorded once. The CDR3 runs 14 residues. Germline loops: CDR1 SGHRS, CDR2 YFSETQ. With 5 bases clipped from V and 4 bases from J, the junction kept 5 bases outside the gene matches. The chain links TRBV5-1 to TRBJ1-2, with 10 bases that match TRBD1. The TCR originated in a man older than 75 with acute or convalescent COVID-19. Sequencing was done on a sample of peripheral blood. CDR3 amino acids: CASRPTGGSYGYTF. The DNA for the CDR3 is TGCGCCAGCAGGCCGACAGGGGGCTCCTATGGCTACACCTTC.